This T cell receptor beta chain was sequenced during a study of blood T cell repertoires in COVID-19. Overall study context: Collection of acute and convalescent COVID-19 samples took place in the United States, Italy and Spain. From T cells, B-cell-depleted T cells, or PBMCs came the material, which was cDNA or gDNA.

Clones were read by immunoSEQ multiplex PCR, and TCRdb kept only the in-frame ones, dropping some. The sample includes more than 65,000 clones, 70% to 75% of them seen just once. Source material: peripheral blood. The TCR originated in an older woman with acute or convalescent COVID-19.

The CDR3 spells CASSLEAGRNTEAFF. The CDR3 DNA reads as TGTGCCAGCAGCTTAGAGGCGGGGAGGAACACTGAAGCTTTCTTT. J is TRBJ1-1 and V is TRBV11-2; D gene uncertain. The V gene's germline CDR1 is SGHAT and CDR2 FQNNGV. V gave up 0 bases and J gave up 1 base, with 9 bases separating them. The CDR3 spans 15 residues.